This T cell receptor (beta chain) originates from a study of T cells in Graves' hyperthyroidism and ophthalmopathy. Broader study findings: Ophthalmopathy, which appeared later, was predicted by the model a median 6.5 months before onset. In simple terms, a model built on 13 V-J features told ophthalmopathy apart from stable hyperthyroidism.

Exclusion of patients followed from uncontrolled infection, other autoimmune disease, pregnancy or lactation. In this sample, this clonotype turned up many times. The antigen remains undetermined. The ends lost 5 bases at V and 3 bases at J; junction bases unmatched: 5. The CDR3 runs 14 residues. Germline V gives CDR1 MDHEN, CDR2 SYDVKM. It was RNA transcripts that yielded the amplified TCR beta CDR3 regions. A first-round RT-PCR of the TCR CDR3 used the HTBI primer set. One entry per CDR3 protein, called by TCRdb with MiXCR from the multiplex PCR reads. The sample includes about 590,000 distinct CDR3 sequences, 12% to 15% of them seen just once.

Specimen: blood. The chain recombines TRBV28 with TRBJ1-1; TRBD1 aligns across 8 bases. The source is a woman younger than 30 with Graves' ophthalmopathy. The CDR3 sequence: CASSPQDRDTEAFF. The DNA of the CDR3 is TGTGCCAGCAGTCCTCAGGACAGGGACACTGAAGCTTTCTTT.